This TCR beta chain is from a study of blood T cell repertoires in COVID-19. Sequencing used immunoSEQ multiplex PCR; TCRdb keeps in-frame clones, though not all of them. The sample lists around 39,000 clones; 81% were seen once. The ends lost 3 bases at V and 12 bases at J; junction bases unmatched: 7. There are 13 residues in the CDR3. The chain is built from TRBV12-3 or TRBV12-4 and TRBJ2-1, with 8 bases lining up with TRBD2. The source material was peripheral blood. This TCR derives from a man older than 75 with active or convalescent COVID-19. This CDR3 is CASSFRREEGQFF. CDR3 coding DNA: TGTGCCAGCAGTTTTCGGCGGGAGGAGGGGCAGTTCTTC.